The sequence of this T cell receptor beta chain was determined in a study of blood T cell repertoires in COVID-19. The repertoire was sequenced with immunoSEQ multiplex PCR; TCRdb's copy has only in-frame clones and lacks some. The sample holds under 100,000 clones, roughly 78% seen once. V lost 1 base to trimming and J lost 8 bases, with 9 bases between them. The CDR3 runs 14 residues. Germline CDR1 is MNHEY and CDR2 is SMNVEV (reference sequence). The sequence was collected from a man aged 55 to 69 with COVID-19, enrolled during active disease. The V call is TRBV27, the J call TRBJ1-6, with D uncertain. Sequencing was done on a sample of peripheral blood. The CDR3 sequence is CASSLFRSDSPLHF. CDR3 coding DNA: TGTGCCAGCAGTTTATTTAGAAGTGATTCACCCCTCCACTTT.